This T cell receptor beta chain was recorded in a study of blood T cell repertoires in COVID-19 (dated by TCRdb to 2018 to 2020). In the study overall: Samples from collaborators originated in the United States, Italy and Spain and spanned both the acute and convalescent phases of COVID-19. Where HLA class I and class II types were available, the types were taken from metadata supplied by the sample provider, not from assay-based typing. Subjects who had been exposed to COVID-19, were actively infected with it, or had recovered from it provided the deeply sampled blood TCRbeta repertoires that made up the dataset. Samples were obtained from the ongoing ImmuneRACE study (first 160 participants) and from 1,254 subjects provided by 6 global collaborators. The sample metadata nearly always contained a de-identified subject ID, COVID-19 status, age in years and sex. The repertoires were released in a freely available public database intended as a resource for research on the immune response to SARS-CoV-2. The material from the prospective study consisted of cDNA or gDNA derived from T cells, B-cell-depleted T cells, or PBMCs. What the work shows at the level of the full study, not this receptor alone: The quantity of clinical and demographic metadata differed by source and by participant and was supplied without curation.

The immunoSEQ Assay, a bias-controlled multiplex PCR, was used to amplify TCRbeta CDR3 regions from genomic DNA. On the authors' methods: The number of nucleated cells in each sample was estimated by amplification of reference gene primers within the assay. Sequence reads were collapsed and filtered to measure the absolute abundance of every unique TCRbeta CDR3 rearrangement. For each sample, productive Simpson clonality was calculated as the square root of Simpson's diversity index over productive rearrangements. As stored in TCRdb, this immuneACCESS dataset retains in-frame rearrangements with V and J assigned. A fraction of the clones does not appear; measured against another copy, unresolved V genes explain less than half of the discrepancy, and the remainder lacks a known reason. V and J calls plus clone size are reproduced from that table; the DNA served to infer D and trimming. For this sample the table gives about 52,000 clones, of which 89% were detected only once. The top ten clones comprise under 5% of the sample.

Remarks on this clone: The specificity of this receptor is unknown. Per-base quality was not reported, and no clone a single base away is much larger than it.

Each collaborating institution followed its own protocols to collect whole blood in K2EDTA tubes. For TCRbeta analysis, collaborators shipped samples as frozen whole blood, isolated PBMCs, or DNA extracted from either of those sample types. The sample consisted of peripheral blood. The sequence derives from a man aged 55 to 70 with active COVID-19.

The CDR3 region has the sequence CASRADRVNYGYTF. The DNA sequence follows: TGTGCCAGCAGGGCGGACAGGGTTAACTATGGCTACACCTTC. The sequence is built from TRBV21-1 and TRBJ1-2; the listed D gene, TRBD1, was not tested against the DNA. TRBV21-1 is shown as a pseudogene. The CDR3, from cysteine to phenylalanine, totals 14 residues. The kept DNA is CDR3 alone, 42 bases in frame from the first base.